Given below is one T cell receptor beta chain in context. These data are taken from a study of blood T cells in healthy people across ages. Trimming removed 4 bases from V and 9 bases from J, with 7 bases in between. This CDR3 spans 10 amino acids. Germline V gives CDR1 SQVTM, CDR2 ANQGSEA. Primers used in a second PCR of about 7 to 12 cycles were a sample-barcoded 5' primer and a J-beta primer mix. Each CDR3 protein gets one entry after TCRdb re-called the 5' RACE reads with MiXCR. In the table there are around 600,000 distinct CDR3 sequences, roughly 48% of which are singletons. Sequenced sample: blood. The TCR was taken from a man older than 75 in good health. V and J are TRBV29-1 and TRBJ2-1; no clear D. CDR3 in amino acids: CSVGVGEQFF. CDR3 bases: TGCAGCGTTGGTGTGGGTGAGCAGTTCTTC.